The clone carrying this TCR beta chain was seen only once. V was clipped by 7 bases and J by 1 base; unmatched bases: 6. The V gene's germline CDR1 is KGHDR and CDR2 SFDVKD. This CDR3 comprises 15 residues. Source study methods: Using reference gene primer amplification, nucleated cell counts were estimated. Sequencing was performed with immunoSEQ multiplex PCR; in TCRdb, only in-frame clones are kept and a portion is missing. V and J calls and clone size are those listed in that table; D and trimming were worked out from the DNA. Here the sample spans about 300,000 clones, around 88% being singletons. The sample originates from a study of blood T cell repertoires in COVID-19. For the study at large: Spain, Italy and the United States supplied samples that represented acute and convalescent COVID-19.

The origin of this receptor is a woman aged 45-65 years with acute or convalescent COVID-19. The chain has TRBV24-1 and TRBJ2-3; TRBD2 matches at 8 bases. What was sequenced was peripheral blood. CDR3 coding DNA: TGTGCCACCAGGAGCGGGAGCAACGGCACAGATACGCAGTATTTT. Protein sequence: CATRSGSNGTDTQYF.